This TCR beta chain emerged from a study of identical twins. Whole-study results and caveats: Cross-sectional statistical analysis, not tracking of the same donors, underpinned the conclusions.

This CDR3 spans 13 amino acids. Germline V lookup: CDR1 MNHEY, CDR2 SVGEGT. V was shortened by 8 bases and J by 2 bases, with 10 bases between the two germline ends. Carrying unique molecular identifiers, the cDNA also gained a universal primer site through template switching. Each CDR3 protein gets one entry after TCRdb re-called the 5' RACE reads with MiXCR. In the table there are some 730,000 distinct CDR3 sequences, approximately 18% of which are singletons. With regard to this clonotype: Its antigen remains unidentified.

The same sample was also used in a study of T cells expressing NK-cell markers.

The source of this sequence is a woman between 18 and 29 years old in good health. Sequenced input: PBMCs. The chain joins TRBV6-2 or TRBV6-3 to TRBJ2-1; D not resolved. The CDR3, as DNA: TGTGCCAGCGGCCTAGTTGCCTACAATGAGCAGTTCTTC. It encodes CASGLVAYNEQFF.